Listed here are 13 T cell receptor beta chains from one sample, sequenced in a study of OX40 agonist ivuxolimab in advanced cancers. Some clones are missing from TCRdb's copy, which holds only in-frame ones; the method was immunoSEQ multiplex PCR. The repertoire consists of approximately 99,000 clones, with 95% to 97% occurring once and the leading ten covering 2% to 2.5%. Here the sequenced sample was CD4+ or CD8+ T cells sorted from blood, taken in a trial of the OX40 agonist ivuxolimab. The origin of the receptors is an adult with an advanced solid tumor such as melanoma, head and neck, liver or kidney cancer.

The rearrangement joins TRBV15 to TRBJ2-7; either TRBD1 or TRBD2 may supply D (5 bases each). Per the germline V gene, CDR1 is LNHNV and CDR2 is YYDKDF (reference sequence). The CDR3 covers 12 residues. The V gene lost 4 bases and the J gene lost 7 bases, with 11 bases spanning the gap. As DNA, the CDR3 is TGTGCCACCAGCACGGGGCTACGAGAGCAGTACTTC. Translation: CATSTGLREQYF.

The chain carries TRBV4-3 and TRBJ2-7; the D gene could be TRBD1 or TRBD2 (5 bases each). Germline V gives CDR1 LGHNA, CDR2 YSLEER. This CDR3 region has 16 residues. V lost 1 base and J 2 bases, leaving 15 bases between the germline ends. CDR3 in amino acids: CASSQGGPGEAYEQYF. CDR3 bases: TGCGCCAGCAGCCAAGGGGGACCAGGAGAGGCCTACGAGCAGTACTTC.

In this sample, this clone turned up a few times. The chain employs TRBV6-4 and TRBJ2-3, with TRBD2 identical over 9 bases. Looked up from germline, CDR1 is MRHNA and CDR2 is SNTAGT. The CDR3 consists of 15 residues. After removal of 6 bases from V and 0 bases from J, the junction contained 4 bases not matched to a gene. The CDR3 nucleotides are TGTGCCAGCAGCAAACTAGCGGGTAGCACAGATACGCAGTATTTT. This sequence encodes CASSKLAGSTDTQYF.

This clone appeared once. This chain links TRBV11-2 with TRBJ2-5; 11 bases match TRBD2. The CDR3 is 19 residues long. Germline V gene lookup returns CDR1 SGHAT and CDR2 FQNNGV. J gave up 5 bases and V 1 base, and 15 bases lay outside the gene matches. The CDR3 loop is CASSLGRLGLAGNQETQYF. CDR3 bases: TGTGCCAGCAGCTTAGGCCGATTAGGACTAGCGGGTAATCAGGAGACCCAGTACTTC.

V and J are TRBV4-1 and TRBJ1-5; 7 nucleotides agree with TRBD1. CDR3 length equals 15 residues. Unmatched junction bases numbered 8, after V lost 3 bases and J lost 6 bases. The V gene's germline CDR1 is MGHRA and CDR2 YSYEKL. The CDR3, as DNA: TGCGCCAGCAGCCAGGAGACAGGGTGGACTCAGCCCCAGCATTTT. Amino acids: CASSQETGWTQPQHF.

The chain recombines TRBV7-8 with TRBJ2-7; 8 bases line up with TRBD1. J gave up 6 bases and V 3 bases, and 7 bases lay outside the gene matches. The CDR3 sequence is 14 residues long. CDR1 and CDR2 (germline): SGHVS, FQNEAQ. The CDR3 is CASSFGQGVGEQYF. CDR3 nucleotides: TGTGCCAGCAGCTTCGGACAGGGTGTAGGCGAGCAGTACTTC.

The gene calls are TRBV11-3 and TRBJ2-7, with 11 bases that match TRBD1. Germline assignment: CDR1 SGHNT and CDR2 YENEEA. Trimming removed 6 bases from V and 0 bases from J; junction bases left unmatched: 4. There are 15 residues in the CDR3. This CDR3 reads CASSLGTGGSYEQYF. The DNA of the CDR3 is TGTGCCAGCAGTCTCGGGACAGGGGGCTCCTACGAGCAGTACTTC.

V and J are TRBV25-1 and TRBJ1-1, with TRBD1 as a possible D gene (5 bases). V lost 1 base, J lost 4 bases, and 13 bases lay in between. CDR3 length equals 15 residues. Germline loops: CDR1 MGHDK, CDR2 SYGVNS. The CDR3 DNA reads as TGTGCCAGCAGTGAATTCGTGGGGGGTAGCACTGAAGCTTTCTTT. Its translation: CASSEFVGGSTEAFF.

Comment on this clone: The same CDR3 can be traced to other DNA sequences in this sample. The chain is built from TRBV27 and TRBJ2-1; D not resolved. The CDR3 totals 13 residues. Trimming pared 5 bases from V and 0 bases from J, leaving 5 bases between. Germline assignment: CDR1 MNHEY and CDR2 SMNVEV (reference sequence). The CDR3 DNA follows: TGTGCCAGCAGTCCGTTCTCCTACAATGAGCAGTTCTTC. Protein product: CASSPFSYNEQFF.

The chain has TRBV27 and TRBJ2-1, with unresolved D. Germline V CDR1 and CDR2: MNHEY, SMNVEV (reference sequence). This CDR3 comprises 15 residues. Trimming pared 5 bases from V and 2 bases from J, leaving 13 bases between. CDR3 bases: TGTGCCAGCAGTCCCCGACTGCCCCCCTACAATGAGCAGTTCTTC. Protein sequence: CASSPRLPPYNEQFF.

V gene TRBV28 combines with J gene TRBJ1-1; D may be TRBD1 (5 bases). V lost 2 bases and J 5 bases, leaving 12 bases between the germline ends. Germline V gives CDR1 MDHEN, CDR2 SYDVKM. This CDR3 has 14 amino acids. CDR3 in DNA: TGTGCCAGCAGTTTAATAAAGGGGTGGACTGAAGCTTTCTTT. Its protein is CASSLIKGWTEAFF.

This clone was seen once. The chain combines TRBV5-3 with TRBJ1-2; 7 bases are a match to TRBD1. TRBV5-3 is reported as an ORF; its role is uncertain. The junction had 16 bases not matched to a gene; V was cut back by 4 bases and J by 1 base. There are 18 residues in the CDR3. CDR3 loop: CARSQDRLLYCFNYGYTF. The CDR3 DNA reads TGTGCCAGAAGCCAGGACAGGCTACTCTACTGCTTTAACTATGGCTACACCTTC.

The chain carries TRBV27 and TRBJ2-7; D possibly matches TRBD1 or TRBD2 (5 bases each). Germline loops: CDR1 MNHEY, CDR2 SMNVEV (reference sequence). This CDR3 spans 12 amino acids. The V gene lost 8 bases and the J gene lost 6 bases, with 14 bases spanning the gap. CDR3 amino acids: CASQNRGSEQYF. CDR3 bases: TGTGCCAGCCAGAACCGGGGCTCCGAGCAGTACTTC.